These 4 T cell receptor beta chains were sequenced from one sample in a study of blood T cell repertoires in COVID-19. TCRdb's table, derived via immunoSEQ multiplex PCR, lists solely in-frame clones and lacks some. The table includes about 200,000 clones, over 70% detected once. Sequencing was done on a sample of peripheral blood. The receptors derive from an elderly woman with acute or convalescent COVID-19.

In its sample, this clone was seen once. The chain joins TRBV3-1 (or the pseudogene TRBV3-2) to TRBJ1-1; D gene unclear. Trimming stripped 0 bases from V and 7 bases from J, with 12 bases between. Germline loops: CDR1 LGHDT, CDR2 YNNKEL (reference sequence). CDR3 length: 14 amino acids. The CDR3 loop is CASSQEVAAGEAFF. The CDR3 coding sequence is TGTGCCAGCAGCCAAGAAGTAGCGGCCGGTGAAGCTTTCTTT.

This sequence joins TRBV5-4 and TRBJ2-1; D gene ambiguous. Trimming took 4 bases from V and 13 from J, leaving 9 bases between them. CDR3 length: 10 amino acids. Germline assignment: CDR1 SGHNT and CDR2 YYREEE (reference sequence). CDR3 in DNA: TGTGCCAGCAGCGGAGAAGACCAGTTCTTC. This gives the protein CASSGEDQFF.

This clone was seen only a few times. The rearrangement links TRBV7-9 to TRBJ1-2; TRBD1 agrees at 7 bases. The germline V gene has CDR1 SEHNR and CDR2 FQNEAQ (reference sequence). Losses at the gene ends were 0 bases for V and 7 bases for J; bases not matched to a gene: 11. The length of the CDR3 is 16 residues. Here the CDR3 DNA reads TGTGCCAGCAGCTTAGCGGAGAAGGGGGCCCTGAGTGGCTACACCTTC. Amino acids: CASSLAEKGALSGYTF.

The chain joins TRBV27 to TRBJ2-7, with 7 bases fitting TRBD2. Trimming cost V 3 bases and J 2 bases; bases outside gene matches: 4. Germline assignment: CDR1 MNHEY and CDR2 SMNVEV (reference sequence). The CDR3 covers 14 residues. CDR3 amino acids: CASSLGLAAYEQYF. The DNA of the CDR3 is TGTGCCAGCAGTTTGGGGCTAGCGGCCTACGAGCAGTACTTC.